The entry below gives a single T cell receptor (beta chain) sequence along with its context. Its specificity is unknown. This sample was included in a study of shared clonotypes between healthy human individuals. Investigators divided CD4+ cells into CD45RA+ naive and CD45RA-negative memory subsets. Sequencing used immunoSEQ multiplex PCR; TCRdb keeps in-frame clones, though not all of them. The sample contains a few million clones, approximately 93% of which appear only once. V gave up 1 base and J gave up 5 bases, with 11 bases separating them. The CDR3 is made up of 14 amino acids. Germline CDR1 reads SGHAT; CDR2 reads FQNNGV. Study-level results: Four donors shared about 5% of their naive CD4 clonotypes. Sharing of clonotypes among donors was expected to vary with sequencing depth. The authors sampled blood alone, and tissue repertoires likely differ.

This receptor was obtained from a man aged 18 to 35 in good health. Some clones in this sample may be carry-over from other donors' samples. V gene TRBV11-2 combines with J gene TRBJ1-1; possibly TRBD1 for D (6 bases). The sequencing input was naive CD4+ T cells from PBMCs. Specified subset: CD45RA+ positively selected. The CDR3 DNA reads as TGTGCCAGCAGCTTAGCCAGGGGAAAAACTGAAGCTTTCTTT. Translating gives CASSLARGKTEAFF.